The clone carrying this T cell receptor beta chain came up a few times. Antigen specificity is unknown. TCRdb's table, derived via immunoSEQ multiplex PCR, lists solely in-frame clones and lacks some. The sample lists thousands of clones; 70% were seen once. Germline V lookup: CDR1 SGDLS, CDR2 YYNGEE. The CDR3 loop spans 15 amino acids. With V trimmed by 4 bases and J by 4 bases, 7 bases remained unmatched. The record originates from a study of tissue T cells after allogeneic stem cell transplantation. The study, taken as a whole, reports: Only a limited share of tissue TCRs appeared in blood or spleen. Which tissue TCRs were alloreactive or antigen-specific was not determined. Some clones might be persisting host cells.

This clonotype was sampled from an older male donor with lung cancer. The V gene is TRBV9, the J gene TRBJ2-2; the match to TRBD1 covers 7 bases. The material sequenced was tissue from the right colon, taken at autopsy. This CDR3 reads CASSLRDSTTGELFF. The CDR3 region has the DNA TGTGCCAGCAGCCTCCGGGACAGTACCACCGGGGAGCTGTTTTTT.